The next 14 T cell receptor beta chains were all read from a single sample in a study of T-cell reconstitution after alpha-beta-depleted transplantation in children. Preparation of the TCRbeta library used unique molecular identifiers. Each CDR3 protein gets one entry after TCRdb re-called the PCR reads with MiXCR. In the table there are about 690,000 distinct CDR3 sequences, 16% of which are singletons. The material was PBMCs from the stem cell graft donor, obtained from the stem cell graft. The receptors were sampled from a human donor who donated a stem cell graft to a child with acute myeloid leukemia.

This clonotype was picked up many times. The rearrangement uses TRBV29-1 and TRBJ1-4; D call uncertain. Germline V gene lookup returns CDR1 SQVTM and CDR2 ANQGSEA. CDR3 length: 13 amino acids. V shed 2 bases and J shed 1 base, with 5 bases lying between them. The CDR3 is CSVEQETNEKLFF. The CDR3 region has the DNA TGCAGCGTTGAACAGGAAACTAATGAAAAACTGTTTTTT.

This clonotype was seen ten or more times. The chain carries TRBV28 and TRBJ2-7; D possibly corresponds to TRBD1 (6 bases). The germline V gene encodes CDR1 MDHEN and CDR2 SYDVKM. V lost 5 bases and J lost 3, with 8 bases in between. The CDR3 is 12 residues long. CDR3 coding DNA: TGTGCCAGCAGTCGCAGGGGCTACGAGCAGTACGTC. Translated, it gives CASSRRGYEQYV.

Many counts were recorded for this clonotype. The V and J genes are TRBV20-1 and TRBJ1-1; D is uncertain. CDR3 length: 13 amino acids. The germline V gene encodes CDR1 DFQATT and CDR2 SNEGSKA (reference sequence). V lost 3 bases to trimming and J lost 0 bases, with 8 bases between them. CDR3 residues: CSASRIMNTEAFF. The CDR3, as DNA: TGCAGTGCTAGCCGTATCATGAACACTGAAGCTTTCTTT.

The genes are TRBV12-3 or TRBV12-4 and TRBJ2-3; D is possibly TRBD1 or TRBD2 (5 bases each). The CDR3 covers 15 residues. The germline V and J ends were trimmed by 5 bases and 3 bases, with 15 bases remaining between them. The CDR3 sequence is CASSPRPWGTDTQYF. DNA of the CDR3: TGTGCCAGCAGTCCCAGGCCATGGGGGACAGATACGCAGTATTTT.

The V call is TRBV12-3 or TRBV12-4, the J call TRBJ1-5; no clear D gene. V was clipped by 6 bases and J by 0 bases, with 12 bases between them. The CDR3 is made up of 15 amino acids. The CDR3 sequence is CASSLNSYSNQPQHF. In DNA, the CDR3 is TGTGCCAGCAGCCTCAACAGCTATAGCAATCAGCCCCAGCATTTT.

This clonotype was recorded many times. This chain's CDR3 is CASSSGQGATDEQFF. CDR3 DNA: TGTGCCAGCAGCTCGGGACAGGGGGCAACCGATGAGCAGTTCTTC. The chain combines TRBV12-3 or TRBV12-4 with TRBJ2-1, with TRBD1 identical over 12 bases. The CDR3 sequence is 15 residues long. V was pared by 6 bases and J by 8 bases, with 8 bases of the junction left unmatched.

Only a few counts were recorded for this clonotype. The CDR3 here is CASGTGTEAHEQFF. The CDR3 bases are TGCGCCAGCGGTACCGGGACAGAGGCTCATGAGCAGTTCTTC. This chain uses TRBV5-1 with TRBJ2-1, with 7 bases matching TRBD1. From germline, CDR1 is SGHRS and CDR2 YFSETQ. The CDR3 runs 14 residues. V dropped 7 bases and J dropped 8; count of bases not matched to a gene: 12.

This rearrangement joins TRBV7-2 to TRBJ1-6, with D possibly being TRBD1 (6 bases). V shed 2 bases and J shed 9 bases, with 14 bases lying between them. The germline V gene encodes CDR1 SGHTA and CDR2 FQGNSA. The CDR3 sequence is 15 residues long. The CDR3, as DNA: TGTGCCAGCAGCTTATACAGGGTGTTAGGTTCACCCCTCCACTTT. Translation: CASSLYRVLGSPLHF. Looking up the rest from reference TRBV7-2 and TRBJ1-6 gives the full variable domain: GAGVSQSPSNKVTEKGKDVELRCDPISGHTALYWYRQSLGQGLEFLIYFQGNSAPDKSGLPSDRFSAERTGGSVSTLTIQRTQQEDSAVYLCASSLYRVLGSPLHFGNGTRLTVT.

The table lists this clonotype with many counts. The V call is TRBV10-3, the J call TRBJ2-7; D gene unclear. Germline-derived CDR1 and CDR2 are ENHRY and SYGVKD. V was cut by 2 bases and J by 1 base, with 12 bases left in between. The CDR3 runs 15 residues. In nucleotides, the CDR3 is TGTGCCATCAGTGAGACGGATGAAATTTCCTACGAGCAGTACTTC. Its protein product is CAISETDEISYEQYF.

Here the CDR3 reads CASSLLSGQQETQYF. CDR3 sequence (DNA): TGTGCCAGCAGCTTGTTGAGTGGACAGCAAGAGACCCAGTACTTC. This rearrangement joins TRBV7-2 to TRBJ2-5, with D possibly TRBD1 on 6 matching bases. Germline assignment: CDR1 SGHTA and CDR2 FQGNSA. The CDR3 consists of 15 residues. Trimming stripped 3 bases from V and 2 bases from J, with 13 bases between.

To note about this clonotype: A much larger clone is a single base away; this may be a read error. The CDR3 does not end in the conserved phenylalanine or tryptophan, so this is likely a read error. The rearrangement uses TRBV20-1 and TRBJ1-2; 8 bases align to TRBD1. The germline V gene encodes CDR1 DFQATT and CDR2 SNEGSKA (reference sequence). This CDR3 spans 15 amino acids. Trimming at V came to 5 bases and at J to 8 bases, leaving 16 bases not matched to a gene. CDR3 sequence: CSADLTGVEVKGYTV. As DNA, the CDR3 is TGCAGTGCTGACCTGACAGGGGTAGAAGTGAAGGGCTACACCGTC.

V is TRBV5-1 and J is TRBJ2-2, with D possibly being TRBD2 (6 bases). V lost 5 bases, J lost 6 bases, and 8 bases lay in between. CDR3 length: 12 amino acids. Germline assignment: CDR1 SGHRS and CDR2 YFSETQ. This chain's CDR3 is CASRRDPGELFF. The CDR3 nucleotides are TGCGCCAGCAGGCGGGATCCCGGGGAGCTGTTTTTT.

This clonotype was picked up many times. The chain recombines TRBV7-2 with TRBJ2-7, with D hard to call. The CDR3 is 14 residues long. Trimming removed 5 bases from V and 2 bases from J, with 13 bases in between. Germline CDR1 SGHTA, CDR2 FQGNSA. The DNA for the CDR3 is TGTGCCAGCAGCGCTACGACATTACCCTACGAGCAGTACTTC. It specifies CASSATTLPYEQYF.

This clonotype was seen repeatedly, ten times or more. This rearrangement joins TRBV20-1 to TRBJ2-5, with a possible D match to TRBD2 (7 bases). This CDR3 comprises 14 residues. The V end was cut by 2 bases, the J end by 4 bases, with 14 bases between. Germline V gives CDR1 DFQATT, CDR2 SNEGSKA (reference sequence). The CDR3 region is CSARPTGGRETQYF. CDR3 bases: TGCAGTGCTAGACCCACGGGGGGCAGAGAGACCCAGTACTTC.